The present T cell receptor beta chain was sequenced within a study of blood T cell repertoires in COVID-19. Overall study: Samples representing acute and convalescent COVID-19 were sourced from the United States, Italy and Spain.

Here immunoSEQ multiplex PCR was the method, and the copy in TCRdb shows in-frame clones only, minus some. The repertoire holds some 150,000 clones, 85% to 90% seen once, with approximately 9% in the top ten. The TCR comes from a woman in her forties or fifties with active or convalescent COVID-19. The sequenced material came from peripheral blood.

The CDR3 DNA is TGCAGCGCGGGGGAGGGCGGGGAGCTGTTTTTT. It yields the protein CSAGEGGELFF. The rearrangement uses TRBV29-1 and TRBJ2-2; 7 nucleotides agree with TRBD2. V was clipped by 7 bases and J by 7 bases; unmatched bases: 3. CDR1 SQVTM and CDR2 ANQGSEA come from the germline V gene. The CDR3 sequence is 11 residues long.